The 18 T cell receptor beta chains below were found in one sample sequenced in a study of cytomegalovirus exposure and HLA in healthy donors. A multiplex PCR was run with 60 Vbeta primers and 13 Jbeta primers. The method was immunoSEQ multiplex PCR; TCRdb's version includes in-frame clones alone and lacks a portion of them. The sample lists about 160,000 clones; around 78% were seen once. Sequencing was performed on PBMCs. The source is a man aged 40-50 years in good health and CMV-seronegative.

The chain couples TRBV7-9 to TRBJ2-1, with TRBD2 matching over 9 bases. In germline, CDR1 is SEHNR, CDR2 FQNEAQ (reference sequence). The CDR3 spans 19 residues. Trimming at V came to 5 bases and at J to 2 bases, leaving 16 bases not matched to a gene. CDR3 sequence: CASSPRGGREGLTYNEQFF. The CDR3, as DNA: TGTGCCAGCAGCCCCAGAGGGGGGCGGGAGGGCCTCACCTACAATGAGCAGTTCTTC.

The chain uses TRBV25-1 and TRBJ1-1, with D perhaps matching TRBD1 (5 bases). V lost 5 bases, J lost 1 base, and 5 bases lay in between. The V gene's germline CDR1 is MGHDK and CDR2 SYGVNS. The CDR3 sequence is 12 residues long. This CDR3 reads CASSRGNTEAFF. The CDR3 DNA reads TGTGCCAGCAGTAGGGGGAACACTGAAGCTTTCTTT.

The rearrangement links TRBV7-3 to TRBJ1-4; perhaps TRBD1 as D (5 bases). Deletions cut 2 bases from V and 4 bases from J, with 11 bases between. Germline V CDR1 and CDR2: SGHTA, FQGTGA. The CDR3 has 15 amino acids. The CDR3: CASSLLGQGNEKLFF. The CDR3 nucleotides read TGTGCCAGCAGCTTATTGGGGCAGGGTAATGAAAAACTGTTTTTT.

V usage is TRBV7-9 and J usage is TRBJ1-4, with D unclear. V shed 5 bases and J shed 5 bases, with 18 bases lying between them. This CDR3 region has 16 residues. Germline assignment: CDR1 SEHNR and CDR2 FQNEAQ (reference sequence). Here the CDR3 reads CASSLPTAGRNEKLFF. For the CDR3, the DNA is TGTGCCAGCAGCCTCCCCACGGCAGGCAGAAATGAAAAACTGTTTTTT.

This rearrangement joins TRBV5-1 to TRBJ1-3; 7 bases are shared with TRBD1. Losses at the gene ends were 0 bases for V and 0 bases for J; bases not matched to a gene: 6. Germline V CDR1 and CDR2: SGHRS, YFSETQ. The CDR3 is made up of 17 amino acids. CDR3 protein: CASSLDGTASSGNTIYF. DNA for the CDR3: TGCGCCAGCAGCTTGGACGGGACAGCTAGCTCTGGAAACACCATATATTTT.

Here the CDR3 reads CASSPPWARQGSSGYTF. The CDR3 DNA follows: TGCGCCAGCAGCCCCCCTTGGGCCCGGCAGGGTTCTAGTGGCTACACCTTC. V gene TRBV4-1 combines with J gene TRBJ1-2, with D maybe TRBD1 (5 bases). The V end lost 4 bases, the J end lost 7 bases, and 25 bases lay between the germline ends. The germline gives CDR1 MGHRA, CDR2 YSYEKL. This CDR3 region has 17 residues.

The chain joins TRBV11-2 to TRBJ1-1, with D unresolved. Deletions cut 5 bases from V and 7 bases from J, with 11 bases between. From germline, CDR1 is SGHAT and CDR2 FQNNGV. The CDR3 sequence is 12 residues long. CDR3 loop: CASSLTESEAFF. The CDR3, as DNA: TGTGCCAGCAGCCTTACAGAAAGTGAAGCTTTCTTT.

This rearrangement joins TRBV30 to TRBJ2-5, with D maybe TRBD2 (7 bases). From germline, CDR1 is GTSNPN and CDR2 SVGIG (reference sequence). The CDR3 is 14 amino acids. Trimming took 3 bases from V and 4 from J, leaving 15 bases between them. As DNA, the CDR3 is TGTGCCTGGAGCCCACGGGGGGCCGGAGAGACCCAGTACTTC. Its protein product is CAWSPRGAGETQYF. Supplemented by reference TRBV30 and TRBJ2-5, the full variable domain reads SQTIHQWPATLVQPVGSPLSLECTVEGTSNPNLYWYRQAAGRGLQLLFYSVGIGQISSEVPQNLSASRPQDRQFILSSKKLLLSDSGFYLCAWSPRGAGETQYFGPGTRLLVL.

Here the CDR3 reads CASRRTGPEETQYF. The CDR3 region has the DNA TGTGCCAGTAGACGGACAGGACCAGAAGAGACCCAGTACTTC. This rearrangement joins TRBV19 to TRBJ2-5; TRBD1 matches at 7 bases. Trimming cost V 6 bases and J 3 bases; bases outside gene matches: 7. CDR1 is LNHDA and CDR2 is SQIVND in the germline V gene (reference sequence). CDR3 length: 14 residues.

The CDR3 here is CASKPGQAYTEAFF. The CDR3 coding sequence is TGTGCCAGCAAACCGGGACAGGCCTACACTGAAGCTTTCTTT. The gene calls are TRBV6-1 and TRBJ1-1; TRBD1 matches at 8 bases. V lost 7 bases, J lost 3 bases, and 7 bases stayed unmatched. Germline CDR1 and CDR2: MNHNS and SASEGT. This CDR3 is 14 amino acids long.

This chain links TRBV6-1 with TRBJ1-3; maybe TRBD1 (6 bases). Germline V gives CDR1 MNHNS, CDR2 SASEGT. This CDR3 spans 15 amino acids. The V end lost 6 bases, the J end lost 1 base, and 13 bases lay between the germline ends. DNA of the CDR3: TGTGCCAGCAGACAGGGCAGGGTGTCTGGAAACACCATATATTTT. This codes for CASRQGRVSGNTIYF.

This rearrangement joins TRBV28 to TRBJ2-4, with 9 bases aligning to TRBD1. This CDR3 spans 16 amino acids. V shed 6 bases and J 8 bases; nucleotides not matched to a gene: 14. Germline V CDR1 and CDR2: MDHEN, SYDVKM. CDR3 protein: CASSPIAGTGTDIQYF. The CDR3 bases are TGTGCCAGCAGCCCAATCGCCGGGACAGGGACAGACATTCAGTACTTC.

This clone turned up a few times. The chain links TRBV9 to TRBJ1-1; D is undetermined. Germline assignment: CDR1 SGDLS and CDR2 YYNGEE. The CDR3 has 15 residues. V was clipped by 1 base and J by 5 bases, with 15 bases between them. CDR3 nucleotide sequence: TGTGCCAGCAGCGTATCACCGGGGAGCGGGACTGAAGCTTTCTTT. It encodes CASSVSPGSGTEAFF.

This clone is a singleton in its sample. The CDR3 here is CAWSLWAGPLNNSPLHF. CDR3 bases: TGTGCCTGGAGTTTATGGGCAGGCCCCTTGAATAATTCACCCCTCCACTTT. This chain links TRBV30 with TRBJ1-6; no reliable D call. CDR1 is GTSNPN and CDR2 is SVGIG in the germline V gene (reference sequence). Trimming pared 2 bases from V and 5 bases from J, leaving 19 bases between. The CDR3 is made up of 17 amino acids.

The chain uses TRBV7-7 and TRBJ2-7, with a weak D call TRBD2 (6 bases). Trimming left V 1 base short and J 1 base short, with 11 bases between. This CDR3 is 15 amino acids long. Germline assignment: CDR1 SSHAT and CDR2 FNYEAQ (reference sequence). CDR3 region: CASSLGLGRSYEQYF. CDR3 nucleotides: TGTGCCAGCAGCTTAGGGTTAGGGAGGTCCTACGAGCAGTACTTC. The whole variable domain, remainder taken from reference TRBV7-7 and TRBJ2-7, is GAGVSQSPRYKVTKRGQDVTLRCDPISSHATLYWYQQALGQGPEFLTYFNYEAQPDKSGLPSDRFSAERPEGSISTLTIQRTEQRDSAMYRCASSLGLGRSYEQYFGPGTRLTVT.

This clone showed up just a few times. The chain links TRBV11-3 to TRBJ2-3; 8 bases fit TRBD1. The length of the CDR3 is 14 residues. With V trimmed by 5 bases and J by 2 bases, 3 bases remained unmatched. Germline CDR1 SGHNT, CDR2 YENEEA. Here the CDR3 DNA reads TGTGCCAGCAGCCTGGGACAGGCCACAGATACGCAGTATTTT. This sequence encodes CASSLGQATDTQYF.

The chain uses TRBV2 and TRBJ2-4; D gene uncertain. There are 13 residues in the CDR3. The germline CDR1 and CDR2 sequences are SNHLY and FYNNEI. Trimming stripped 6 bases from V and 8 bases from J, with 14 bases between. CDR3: CASRAEALDIQYF. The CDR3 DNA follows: TGTGCCAGCAGAGCCGAGGCCCTTGACATTCAGTACTTC.

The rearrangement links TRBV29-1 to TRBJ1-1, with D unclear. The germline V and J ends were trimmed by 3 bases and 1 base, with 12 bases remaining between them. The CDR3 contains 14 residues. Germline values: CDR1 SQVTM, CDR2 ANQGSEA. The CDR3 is CSVDRVEGNTEAFF. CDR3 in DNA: TGCAGCGTTGATAGGGTGGAGGGGAACACTGAAGCTTTCTTT.